The 19 T cell receptor beta chains in this list originate from one sample, sequenced in a study of blood T cell repertoires in COVID-19. The table came from immunoSEQ multiplex PCR; TCRdb's copy has only in-frame clones and leaves some out. The data contain approximately 70,000 clones, over 80% of them singletons. The sequenced sample consisted of peripheral blood. The receptors were sampled from a woman aged 80 or older with acute or convalescent COVID-19.

V gene TRBV30 combines with J gene TRBJ2-3, with D possibly being TRBD1 (6 bases). Germline CDR1 reads GTSNPN; CDR2 reads SVGIG (reference sequence). The CDR3 runs 14 residues. Trimming pared 3 bases from V and 3 bases from J, leaving 13 bases between. This CDR3 is CAWRSGVRTDTQYF. As DNA, the CDR3 is TGTGCCTGGAGATCAGGGGTCCGGACAGATACGCAGTATTTT.

The V and J genes are TRBV30 and TRBJ2-2, with no clear D. V shed 7 bases and J shed 2 bases, with 11 bases lying between them. CDR1 is GTSNPN, CDR2 SVGIG, per germline (reference sequence). The CDR3 length is 13 residues. This chain's CDR3 is CASGPQNTGELFF. CDR3 nucleotides: TGTGCCTCTGGGCCACAAAACACCGGGGAGCTGTTTTTT. The variable domain in full, completed from reference TRBV30 and TRBJ2-2, reads SQTIHQWPATLVQPVGSPLSLECTVEGTSNPNLYWYRQAAGRGLQLLFYSVGIGQISSEVPQNLSASRPQDRQFILSSKKLLLSDSGFYLCASGPQNTGELFFGEGSRLTVL.

The chain employs TRBV6-2 or TRBV6-3 and TRBJ2-3, with TRBD2 matching over 9 bases. There are 16 residues in the CDR3. Germline CDR1 reads MNHEY; CDR2 reads SVGEGT. J lost 4 bases, V lost 2 bases, and 7 bases had no gene match. Here the CDR3 DNA reads TGTGCCAGCAGTTACAGAGCGGGAGGTCCCCCAGATACGCAGTATTTT. It translates to CASSYRAGGPPDTQYF.

The chain couples TRBV19 to TRBJ1-3, with D hard to call. The V end was cut by 5 bases, the J end by 15 bases, with 20 bases between. This CDR3 is 13 amino acids long. Germline CDR1 and CDR2: LNHDA and SQIVND (reference sequence). The CDR3 nucleotides are TGTGCCAGTAGTGCTTCAGGCAACAAACACCCATATTTT. This sequence encodes CASSASGNKHPYF.

CDR3 in DNA: TGTGCCAGCTCACCAGGGCTCAATCAGCCCCAGCATTTT. Encoded protein: CASSPGLNQPQHF. The chain recombines TRBV18 with TRBJ1-5, with unresolved D. Germline V lookup: CDR1 KGHSH, CDR2 LQKENI. The CDR3 is 13 amino acids. V gave up 2 bases and J gave up 3 bases, with 5 bases separating them.

This chain uses TRBV7-9 with TRBJ1-6; D is perhaps TRBD1 (6 bases). The CDR3 contains 15 residues. CDR1 is SEHNR and CDR2 is FQNEAQ in the germline V gene (reference sequence). With 4 bases removed from V and 5 bases from J, the gap between germline ends came to 12 bases. CDR3 DNA: TGTGCCAGCAGCTCTGGGGACACCGATAATTCACCCCTCCACTTT. Amino acid sequence: CASSSGDTDNSPLHF.

The chain carries TRBV28 and TRBJ1-4, with D possibly being TRBD1 (5 bases). Trimming took off 6 bases at V and 7 bases at J, with 12 bases between the two ends. This CDR3 has 13 amino acids. Germline V gene lookup returns CDR1 MDHEN and CDR2 SYDVKM. CDR3 bases: TGTGCCAGCAGCCAGCAGGGCCGTGAAAAACTGTTTTTT. It is translated as CASSQQGREKLFF.

The sample holds a few counts of this clone. The rearrangement uses TRBV6-2 or TRBV6-3 and TRBJ2-7, with D possibly being TRBD1 (5 bases). V lost 2 bases and J lost 5, with 16 bases in between. CDR1 and CDR2 from the germline V gene are MNHEY and SVGEGT. The CDR3 is 15 amino acids. The CDR3 spells CASSYRTGRAHEQYF. In nucleotides, the CDR3 is TGTGCCAGCAGTTACCGGACGGGCAGGGCCCACGAGCAGTACTTC.

The gene calls are TRBV5-4 and TRBJ2-3; 9 nucleotides align to TRBD2. V shed 0 bases and J 2 bases; nucleotides not matched to a gene: 4. The CDR3 covers 16 residues. Germline V gives CDR1 SGHNT, CDR2 YYREEE (reference sequence). CDR3 DNA: TGTGCCAGCAGCTTGGGAGCGGGAGGTCCCACAGATACGCAGTATTTT. Translated: CASSLGAGGPTDTQYF.

The rearrangement joins TRBV24-1 to TRBJ2-2, with no clear D. Looked up from germline, CDR1 is KGHDR and CDR2 is SFDVKD. The CDR3 is 12 residues long. V lost 6 bases and J 7 bases, leaving 8 bases between the germline ends. The CDR3 bases are TGTGCCACCAGTCTTCCGGGCGGGGAGCTGTTTTTT. Encoded protein: CATSLPGGELFF.

The gene calls are TRBV29-1 and TRBJ2-5; D is perhaps TRBD2 (5 bases). With 7 bases removed from V and 4 bases from J, the gap between germline ends came to 16 bases. Germline V gene data show CDR1 as SQVTM and CDR2 as ANQGSEA. The CDR3 sequence is 13 residues long. The CDR3 loop reads CSAGLIRGETQYF. CDR3 in DNA: TGCAGCGCTGGACTCATACGAGGAGAGACCCAGTACTTC.

The chain is built from TRBV11-3 and TRBJ2-3; 7 bases match TRBD1. This CDR3 is built from 18 residues. The junction had 15 bases not matched to a gene; V was cut back by 4 bases and J by 2 bases. Germline assignment: CDR1 SGHNT and CDR2 YENEEA. The CDR3 sequence: CASSSGDRANPFTDTQYF. In nucleotides, the CDR3 is TGTGCCAGCAGCTCTGGCGACAGGGCGAACCCTTTCACAGATACGCAGTATTTT.

The chain links TRBV4-2 to TRBJ1-2; weak D call: TRBD1 (6 bases). This CDR3 has 15 amino acids. The germline V and J ends were trimmed by 1 base and 8 bases, with 17 bases remaining between them. The V gene's germline CDR1 is LGHNA and CDR2 YNFKEQ. The CDR3 DNA follows: TGTGCCAGCAGCCAAGTTTTGAGACAGGATGCCGGCTACACCTTC. Translation gives CASSQVLRQDAGYTF.

The J gene is TRBJ1-1, the V gene TRBV5-1; 7 bases align to TRBD1. Germline V gene data show CDR1 as SGHRS and CDR2 as YFSETQ. The CDR3 runs to 15 residues. V trimming: 4 bases; J trimming: 0 bases; junction bases outside the gene matches: 6. DNA for the CDR3: TGCGCCAGCAGCGCTTGGACAGGTCTGAACACTGAAGCTTTCTTT. It encodes CASSAWTGLNTEAFF.

V usage is TRBV5-1 and J usage is TRBJ2-7, with a weak D call TRBD2 (5 bases). Trimming removed 0 bases at V and 2 bases at J, with 18 bases between. This CDR3 spans 17 amino acids. Per germline, CDR1 SGHRS and CDR2 YFSETQ. The CDR3 protein is CASSLGRAGGTTYEQYF. The CDR3 DNA follows: TGCGCCAGCAGCTTGGGTCGGGCGGGCGGCACTACCTACGAGCAGTACTTC.

V and J are TRBV7-2 and TRBJ2-3; TRBD2 agrees at 13 bases. V trimming: 1 base; J trimming: 4 bases; junction bases outside the gene matches: 2. The germline gives CDR1 SGHTA, CDR2 FQGNSA. CDR3 length: 16 amino acids. DNA of the CDR3: TGTGCCAGCAGCTTAGGAGGGACTAGCGGGGCAGATACGCAGTATTTT. Protein product: CASSLGGTSGADTQYF.

This chain joins TRBV12-3 or TRBV12-4 and TRBJ2-4; 7 bases align to TRBD2. This CDR3 comprises 13 residues. V lost 5 bases to trimming and J lost 9 bases; unmatched junction nucleotides: 7. CDR3 amino acids: CASSPGLKGIQYF. The CDR3 coding sequence is TGTGCCAGCAGTCCGGGACTAAAGGGCATTCAGTACTTC.

The chain joins TRBV2 to TRBJ2-7; 10 bases are a match to TRBD2. The CDR3 totals 15 residues. The ends lost 5 bases at V and 4 bases at J; junction bases unmatched: 8. Germline V gene sequence: CDR1 SNHLY, CDR2 FYNNEI. Here the CDR3 reads CASSYAQREGYEQYF. The CDR3, as DNA: TGTGCCAGCAGTTACGCCCAGCGGGAGGGGTACGAGCAGTACTTC.

This CDR3 reads CASSLALNTIYF. CDR3 DNA: TGTGCCAGCAGCTTAGCTCTTAACACCATATATTTT. The chain has TRBV7-2 and TRBJ1-3; D call uncertain. The germline V and J ends were trimmed by 0 bases and 7 bases, with 4 bases remaining between them. The CDR3 is 12 residues long. CDR1 and CDR2 (germline): SGHTA, FQGNSA.